The 8 T cell receptor beta chains below all came from one sample that was sequenced in a study of T cell responses to AZD1222 COVID-19 vaccine. TCRdb's copy holds only in-frame clones and misses some; the assay was immunoSEQ multiplex PCR. This sample carries more than 95,000 clones, 80% to 90% of them seen once, and the ten largest clones take 3.9%. The sample was peripheral blood, taken on day 0 of MenACWY control vaccination. Receptors were obtained from an adult in good health.

CDR3 amino acids: CASRSGGQGLDGYTF. CDR3 in DNA: TGTGCCAGTCGCTCGGGGGGACAGGGACTAGATGGCTACACCTTC. V is TRBV19 and J is TRBJ1-2; TRBD1 agrees at 9 bases. J lost 6 bases, V lost 8 bases, and 13 bases had no gene match. Germline CDR1 LNHDA, CDR2 SQIVND (reference sequence). The CDR3 runs to 15 residues.

This CDR3 is CASSLAGTGGVSNQPQHF. The CDR3 DNA follows: TGTGCCAGCAGCTTGGCCGGGACAGGGGGAGTAAGCAATCAGCCCCAGCATTTT. V gene TRBV5-5 combines with J gene TRBJ1-5; 11 nucleotides agree with TRBD1. V was clipped by 0 bases and J by 1 base; unmatched bases: 6. CDR3 length: 18 amino acids. Germline-derived CDR1 and CDR2 are SGHKS and YYEKEE (reference sequence).

The chain joins TRBV11-2 to TRBJ1-5; D is unresolved. V lost 1 base and J lost 3, with 4 bases in between. Germline CDR1 and CDR2: SGHAT and FQNNGV. This CDR3 is 13 amino acids long. CDR3 DNA sequence: TGTGCCAGCAGCTTAGGTCACAATCAGCCCCAGCATTTT. It translates to CASSLGHNQPQHF.

The CDR3 coding sequence is TGTGCCAGCAGCTTTGGTTCGGGTAGCTCTGGAAACACCATATATTTT. Its protein is CASSFGSGSSGNTIYF. This rearrangement joins TRBV5-4 to TRBJ1-3; D not resolved. The CDR3 consists of 16 residues. Per germline, CDR1 SGHNT and CDR2 YYREEE (reference sequence). Trimming pared 2 bases from V and 0 bases from J, leaving 12 bases between.

This chain connects TRBV7-2 to TRBJ1-4, with a tentative D call TRBD1 (6 bases). Trimming shortened V by 3 bases and J by 7 bases, and 9 bases separated the two germline ends. CDR3 length: 13 amino acids. Per the germline V gene, CDR1 is SGHTA and CDR2 is FQGNSA. The CDR3 reads CASSLGQTEKLFF. The CDR3 nucleotides read TGTGCCAGCAGCTTGGGACAAACTGAAAAACTGTTTTTT.

A few counts support this clone. The rearrangement joins TRBV2 to TRBJ2-3, with 8 nucleotides matching TRBD1. This CDR3 is 15 amino acids long. With 6 bases clipped from V and 1 base from J, the junction kept 6 bases outside the gene matches. The germline V gene has CDR1 SNHLY and CDR2 FYNNEI. The chain's CDR3 is CASRQTGGGTDTQYF. In DNA form, the CDR3 reads TGTGCCAGCAGGCAAACAGGGGGAGGCACAGATACGCAGTATTTT.

CDR3 loop: CASSQRSGLYSDTQYF. CDR3 nucleotides: TGCGCCAGCAGCCAAAGGTCGGGCCTTTACTCAGATACGCAGTATTTT. The chain links TRBV4-1 to TRBJ2-3, with D uncertain. There are 16 residues in the CDR3. Looked up from germline, CDR1 is MGHRA and CDR2 is YSYEKL. V was trimmed by 2 bases and J by 4 bases, leaving 16 bases between them.

J is TRBJ2-7 and V is TRBV6-2 or TRBV6-3; no firm D call. The length of the CDR3 is 13 residues. Trimming took 0 bases from V and 4 from J, leaving 7 bases between them. CDR1 and CDR2 from the germline V gene are MNHEY and SVGEGT. The CDR3 bases are TGTGCCAGCAGTTACTCTTCTCTTTACGAGCAGTACTTC. This codes for CASSYSSLYEQYF.